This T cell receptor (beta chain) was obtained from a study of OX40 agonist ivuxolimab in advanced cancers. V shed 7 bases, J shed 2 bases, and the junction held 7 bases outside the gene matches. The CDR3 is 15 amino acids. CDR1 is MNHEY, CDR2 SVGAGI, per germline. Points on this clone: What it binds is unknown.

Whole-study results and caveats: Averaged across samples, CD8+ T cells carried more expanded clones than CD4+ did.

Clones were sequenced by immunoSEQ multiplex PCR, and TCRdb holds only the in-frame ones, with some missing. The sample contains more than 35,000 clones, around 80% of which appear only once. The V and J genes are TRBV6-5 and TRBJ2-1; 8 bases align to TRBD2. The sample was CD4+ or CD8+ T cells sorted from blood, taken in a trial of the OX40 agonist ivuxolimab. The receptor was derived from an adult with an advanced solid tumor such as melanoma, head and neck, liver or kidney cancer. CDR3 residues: CASIGSAGAYNEQFF. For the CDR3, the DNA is TGTGCCAGCATCGGATCAGCGGGAGCCTACAATGAGCAGTTCTTC.